These 10 T cell receptor beta chains originate from one sample sequenced in a study of cytomegalovirus exposure and HLA in healthy donors. 13 Jbeta primers and 60 Vbeta primers were used for the PCR. Sequenced by immunoSEQ multiplex PCR; TCRdb stores in-frame clones only, minus some. Among some 120,000 clones listed, more than 65% were seen once. Sequencing used PBMCs. The receptors derive from a man between 18 and 29 years old in good health and CMV-seronegative.

The V gene is TRBV21-1, the J gene TRBJ1-1; the table's D gene call, TRBD1, was not cross checked with the DNA. TRBV21-1 counts as a pseudogene. This CDR3 region has 17 residues. The CDR3 DNA follows: TGTGCCAGCAGCAAAAAGGGTAGGGGACAAATGAACACTGAAGCTTTCTTT. Protein sequence: CASSKKGRGQMNTEAFF.

The genes are TRBV25-1 and TRBJ1-1; D is possibly TRBD1 (5 bases). Germline V lookup: CDR1 MGHDK, CDR2 SYGVNS. The CDR3 loop spans 13 amino acids. The V gene lost 10 bases and the J gene lost 1 base, with 13 bases spanning the gap. The CDR3 coding sequence is TGTGCCACAGAACAGGCTTCGAACACTGAAGCTTTCTTT. Translated, it gives CATEQASNTEAFF.

This clone was detected only a few times. This chain joins TRBV5-1 and TRBJ2-2, with 9 bases that match TRBD1. CDR1 and CDR2 (germline): SGHRS, YFSETQ. V trimming: 0 bases; J trimming: 6 bases; junction bases outside the gene matches: 6. This CDR3 region has 16 residues. CDR3 region: CASSLEGTGIAGELFF. The CDR3 DNA reads as TGCGCCAGCAGCTTGGAAGGGACAGGGATAGCCGGGGAGCTGTTTTTT.

This clone was counted only a few times. The junction differs from germline at one of its ends, possibly a read error. This chain links TRBV7-9 with TRBJ1-2; 9 bases align to TRBD1. From germline, CDR1 is SEHNR and CDR2 FQNEAQ (reference sequence). The CDR3 consists of 14 residues. CDR3 protein: CSSSTGTGWNGYTF. CDR3 DNA: TGTTCCAGCAGCACTGGGACAGGGTGGAATGGCTACACCTTC.

This rearrangement joins TRBV5-1 to TRBJ2-3; no clear D. This CDR3 is 13 amino acids long. Germline-derived CDR1 and CDR2 are SGHRS and YFSETQ. The V gene lost 3 bases and the J gene lost 3 bases, with 8 bases spanning the gap. The CDR3 region is CASSSLGTDTQYF. In nucleotides, the CDR3 is TGCGCCAGCAGCTCTCTAGGAACAGATACGCAGTATTTT. Based on the CDR3 plus reference TRBV5-1 and TRBJ2-3, the full variable domain is KAGVTQTPRYLIKTRGQQVTLSCSPISGHRSVSWYQQTPGQGLQFLFEYFSETQRNKGNFPGRFSGRQFSNSRSEMNVSTLELGDSALYLCASSSLGTDTQYFGPGTRLTVL.

V usage is TRBV19 and J usage is TRBJ1-2, with TRBD1 as a possible D gene (5 bases). CDR3 length equals 13 residues. Germline CDR1 reads LNHDA; CDR2 reads SQIVND (reference sequence). V dropped 4 bases and J dropped 8 bases, with 14 bases sitting between them. The CDR3 nucleotides are TGTGCCAGTAGTACCGTATCGGAGGGGGGCTACACCTTC. It yields the protein CASSTVSEGGYTF.

This clone was picked up one time. The gene calls are TRBV19 and TRBJ2-5, with 7 nucleotides matching TRBD2. Germline CDR1 and CDR2: LNHDA and SQIVND (reference sequence). V shed 3 bases, J shed 2 bases, and the junction held 6 bases outside the gene matches. This CDR3 spans 15 amino acids. This chain's CDR3 is CASSIGGGRQETQYF. The CDR3 bases are TGTGCCAGTAGTATTGGGGGGGGAAGGCAAGAGACCCAGTACTTC.

In this sample, this clone turned up once. J is TRBJ2-1 and V is TRBV7-8; 9 positions agree with TRBD2. This CDR3 contains 15 residues. Germline V lookup: CDR1 SGHVS, CDR2 FQNEAQ. The V and J ends lost 5 bases and 6 bases, in that order; junction bases with no gene match: 8. The CDR3: CASSLVAGAINEQFF. CDR3 in DNA: TGTGCCAGCAGCCTAGTAGCGGGGGCCATCAATGAGCAGTTCTTC. The full variable domain, with the rest looked up from reference TRBV7-8 and TRBJ2-1, is GAGVSQSPRYKVAKRGQDVALRCDPISGHVSLFWYQQALGQGPEFLTYFQNEAQLDKSGLPSDRFFAERPEGSVSTLKIQRTQQEDSAVYLCASSLVAGAINEQFFGPGTRLTVL.

V is TRBV10-3 and J is TRBJ2-1, with 8 bases lining up with TRBD1. The germline gives CDR1 ENHRY, CDR2 SYGVKD. This CDR3 has 14 amino acids. With V trimmed by 11 bases and J by 2 bases, 8 bases remained unmatched. The CDR3 DNA reads as TGTGCCCTCTCCGACAGGGGCCCCTACAATGAGCAGTTCTTC. It codes for CALSDRGPYNEQFF.

The CDR3 DNA reads TGTGCCAGCAGCCCCTTTAATGAAAAACTGTTTTTT. Its protein is CASSPFNEKLFF. This chain uses TRBV14 with TRBJ1-4; no clear D. Trimming stripped 4 bases from V and 4 bases from J, with 4 bases between. The germline V gene has CDR1 SGHDN and CDR2 FVKESK. The CDR3 has 12 residues.